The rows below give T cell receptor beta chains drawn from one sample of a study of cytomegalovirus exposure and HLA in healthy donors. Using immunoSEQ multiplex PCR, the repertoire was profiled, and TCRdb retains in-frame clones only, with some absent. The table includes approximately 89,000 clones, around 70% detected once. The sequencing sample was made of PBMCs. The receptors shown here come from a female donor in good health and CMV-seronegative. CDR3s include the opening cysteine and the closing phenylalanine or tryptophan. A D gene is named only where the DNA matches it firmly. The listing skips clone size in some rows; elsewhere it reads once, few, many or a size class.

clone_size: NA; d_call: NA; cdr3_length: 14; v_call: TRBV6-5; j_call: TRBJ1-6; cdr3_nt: TGTGCCAGCAAAGTGACACCCTATAATTCACCCCTCCACTTT; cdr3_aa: CASKVTPYNSPLHF
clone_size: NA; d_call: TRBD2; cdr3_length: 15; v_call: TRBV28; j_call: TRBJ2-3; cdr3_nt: TGTGCCAGCAGTCAACCGGGACTAGCGTCAGATACGCAGTATTTT; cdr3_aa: CASSQPGLASDTQYF
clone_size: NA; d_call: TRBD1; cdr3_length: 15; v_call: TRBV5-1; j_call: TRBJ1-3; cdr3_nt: TGCGCCAGCAGCTGGGGACAGGGTTCTGGAAACACCATATATTTT; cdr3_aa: CASSWGQGSGNTIYF
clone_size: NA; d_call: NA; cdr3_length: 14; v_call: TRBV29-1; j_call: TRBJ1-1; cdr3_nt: TGCAGCGTTGTAGGAGGGGAGATAAACACTGAAGCTTTCTTT; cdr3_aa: CSVVGGEINTEAFF
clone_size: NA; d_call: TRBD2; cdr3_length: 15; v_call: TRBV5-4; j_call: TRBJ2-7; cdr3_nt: TGTGCCAGCAGCTTGGTCGGCGGGGGGCGGCACGAGCAGTACTTC; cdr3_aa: CASSLVGGGRHEQYF
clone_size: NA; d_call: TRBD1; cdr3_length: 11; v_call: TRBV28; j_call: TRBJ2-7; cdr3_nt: TGTGCCAGCAGTCGAGAGGACAGGGGGAGCTTC; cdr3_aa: CASSREDRGSF
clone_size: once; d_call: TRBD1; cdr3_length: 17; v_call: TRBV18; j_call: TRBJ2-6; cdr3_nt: TGTGCCAGCTCAAGGGACAGGGGACCCTCTGGGGCCAACGTCCTGACTTTC; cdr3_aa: CASSRDRGPSGANVLTF
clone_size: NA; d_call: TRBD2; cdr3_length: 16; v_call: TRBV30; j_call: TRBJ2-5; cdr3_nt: TGTGCCTGGAGCAAAAGGGCTAGCGGGGCCCGGGAGACCCAGTACTTC; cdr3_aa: CAWSKRASGARETQYF
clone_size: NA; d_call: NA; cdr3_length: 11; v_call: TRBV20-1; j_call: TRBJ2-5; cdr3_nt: TGCAGTGGGGGGCAGCAAGAGACCCAGTACTTC; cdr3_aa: CSGGQQETQYF
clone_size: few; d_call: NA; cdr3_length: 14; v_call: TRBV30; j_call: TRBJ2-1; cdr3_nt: TGTGCCTGGCGGTGGCAGGGGACCGACAATGAGCAGTTCTTC; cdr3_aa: CAWRWQGTDNEQFF
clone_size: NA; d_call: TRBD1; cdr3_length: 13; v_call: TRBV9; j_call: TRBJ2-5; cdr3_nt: TGTGCCAGCAGCCCCCCGACAGGGGAGACCCAGTACTTC; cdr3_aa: CASSPPTGETQYF
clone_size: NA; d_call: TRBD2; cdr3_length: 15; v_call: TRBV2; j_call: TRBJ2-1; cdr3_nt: TGTGCCAGCAGTGAAAGGGACTACCAGAGGGTTGCGCAGTTCTTC; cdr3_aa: CASSERDYQRVAQFF
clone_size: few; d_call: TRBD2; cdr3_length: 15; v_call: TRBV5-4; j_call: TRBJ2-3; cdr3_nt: TGTGCCAGCAGCTCCCACCTAGCGGGGCTTGATACGCAGTATTTT; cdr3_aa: CASSSHLAGLDTQYF
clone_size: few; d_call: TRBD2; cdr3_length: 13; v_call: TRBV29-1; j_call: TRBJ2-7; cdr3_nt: TGCAGCGTTGGGCTAGCGGAGCCATACGAGCAGTACTTC; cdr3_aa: CSVGLAEPYEQYF
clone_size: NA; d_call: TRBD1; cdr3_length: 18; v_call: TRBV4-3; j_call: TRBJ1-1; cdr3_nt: TGCGCCAGCAGCCAAGTCGGACAGGGGGTTCGATTGAACACTGAAGCTTTCTTT; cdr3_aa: CASSQVGQGVRLNTEAFF
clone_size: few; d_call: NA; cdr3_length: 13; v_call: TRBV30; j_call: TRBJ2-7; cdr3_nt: TGTGCCTGGACCGCCAAGGGACTTCGGGAGCAGTACTTC; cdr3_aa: CAWTAKGLREQYF
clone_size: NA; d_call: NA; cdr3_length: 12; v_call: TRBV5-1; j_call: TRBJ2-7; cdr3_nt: TGCGCCAGCAGTTCAGGGCAGGGCGAGCAGTACTTC; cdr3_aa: CASSSGQGEQYF
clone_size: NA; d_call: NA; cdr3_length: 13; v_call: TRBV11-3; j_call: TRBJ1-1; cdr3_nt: TGTGCCAGCCGCCTGAGAGGGAGCACTGAAGCTTTCTTT; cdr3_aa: CASRLRGSTEAFF
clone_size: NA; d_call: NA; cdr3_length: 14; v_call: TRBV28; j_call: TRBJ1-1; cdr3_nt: TGTGCCAGCAGTGAGGGTAGCGGCGACACTGAAGCTTTCTTT; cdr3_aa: CASSEGSGDTEAFF
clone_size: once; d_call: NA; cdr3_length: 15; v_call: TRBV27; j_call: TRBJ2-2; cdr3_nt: TGTGCCAGCAGTTTAGGCCTAGAGAACACCGGGGAGCTGTTTTTT; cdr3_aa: CASSLGLENTGELFF
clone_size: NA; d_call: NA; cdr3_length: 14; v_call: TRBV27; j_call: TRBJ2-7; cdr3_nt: TGTGCCAGCAGCCGAGACCGGGACTCCTACGAGCAGTACTTC; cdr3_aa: CASSRDRDSYEQYF
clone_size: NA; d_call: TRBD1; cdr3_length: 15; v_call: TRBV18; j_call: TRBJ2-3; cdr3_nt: TGTGCCAGCTCATCGACAGGGGACAGCACAGATACGCAGTATTTT; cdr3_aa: CASSSTGDSTDTQYF
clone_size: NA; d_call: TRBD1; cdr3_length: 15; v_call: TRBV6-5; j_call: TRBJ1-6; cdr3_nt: TGTGCCAGCAGTTACTCGGAGGACAGGGGTTCACCCCTCCACTTT; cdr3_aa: CASSYSEDRGSPLHF
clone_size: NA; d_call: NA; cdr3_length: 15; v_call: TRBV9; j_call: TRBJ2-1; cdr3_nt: TGTGCCAGCAGCGTAGTGGGCGACTCCTACAATGAGCAGTTCTTC; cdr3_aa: CASSVVGDSYNEQFF
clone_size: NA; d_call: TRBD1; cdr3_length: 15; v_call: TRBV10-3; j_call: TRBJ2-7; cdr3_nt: TGTGCCATCAGTGAGGGGGGACAGCCTTCCTACGAGCAGTACTTC; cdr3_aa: CAISEGGQPSYEQYF
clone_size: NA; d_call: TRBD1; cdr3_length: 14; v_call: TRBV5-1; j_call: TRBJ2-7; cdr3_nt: TGCGCCAGCAGCTGGGGGACAGGGGGGAACGAGCAGTACTTC; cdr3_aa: CASSWGTGGNEQYF
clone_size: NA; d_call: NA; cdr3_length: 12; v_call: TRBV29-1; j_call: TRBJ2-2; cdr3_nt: TGCAGCGTTTCGACAGGCCCCGGGGAGCTGTTTTTT; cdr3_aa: CSVSTGPGELFF
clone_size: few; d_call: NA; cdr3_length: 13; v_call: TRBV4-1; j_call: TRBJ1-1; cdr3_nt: TGCGCCAGCAGCCAAGCCAAAGCGAATGAAGCTTTCTTT; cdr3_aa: CASSQAKANEAFF
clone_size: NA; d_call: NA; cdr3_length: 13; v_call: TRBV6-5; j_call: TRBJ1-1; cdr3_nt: TGTGCCAGCGGCAGGGCGGGGGGAACTGAAGCTTTCTTT; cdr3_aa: CASGRAGGTEAFF